This T cell receptor (beta chain) was profiled in a study of blood T cell repertoires in COVID-19. In the source study's methods: Nucleated cell counts were estimated from reference gene primer amplification. TCRdb's table, derived via immunoSEQ multiplex PCR, lists solely in-frame clones and lacks some. V and J calls and clone size follow that table, whereas D and trimming were derived from the DNA. The top ten hold 0.85% to 1.3% of the sample, which has some 400,000 clones, more than 75% seen once. The CDR3 covers 16 residues. V gave up 0 bases and J gave up 8 bases; unmatched junction bases: 11. Germline values: CDR1 SGHNT, CDR2 YYREEE (reference sequence).

This sequence joins TRBV5-4 and TRBJ2-1; 7 bases align to TRBD2. The receptor was derived from a human donor with acute or convalescent COVID-19. The donor label of this sample is uncertain. Sequencing input: peripheral blood. The CDR3: CASSLGMGLPGHEQFF. The CDR3, as DNA: TGTGCCAGCAGCTTGGGAATGGGACTACCGGGGCATGAGCAGTTCTTC.